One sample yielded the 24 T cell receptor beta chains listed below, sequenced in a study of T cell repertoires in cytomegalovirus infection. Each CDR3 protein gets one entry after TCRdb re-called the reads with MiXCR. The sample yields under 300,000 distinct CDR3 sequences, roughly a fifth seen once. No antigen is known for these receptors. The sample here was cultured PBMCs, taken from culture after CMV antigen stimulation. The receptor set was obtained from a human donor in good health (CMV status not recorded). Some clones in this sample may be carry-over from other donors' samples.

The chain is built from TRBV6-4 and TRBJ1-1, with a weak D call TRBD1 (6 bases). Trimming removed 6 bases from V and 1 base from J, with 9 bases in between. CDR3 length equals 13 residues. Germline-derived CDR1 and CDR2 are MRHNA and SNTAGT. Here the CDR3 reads CASRLDRNTEAFF. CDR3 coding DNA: TGTGCCAGCAGATTGGACAGGAACACTGAAGCTTTCTTT.

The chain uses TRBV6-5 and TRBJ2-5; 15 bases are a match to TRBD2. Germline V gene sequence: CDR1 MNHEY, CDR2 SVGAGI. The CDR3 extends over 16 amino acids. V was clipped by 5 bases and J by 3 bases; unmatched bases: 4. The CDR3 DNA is TGTGCCAGCAGTGAGTGGACTAGCGGGAGGGAAGAGACCCAGTACTTC. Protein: CASSEWTSGREETQYF.

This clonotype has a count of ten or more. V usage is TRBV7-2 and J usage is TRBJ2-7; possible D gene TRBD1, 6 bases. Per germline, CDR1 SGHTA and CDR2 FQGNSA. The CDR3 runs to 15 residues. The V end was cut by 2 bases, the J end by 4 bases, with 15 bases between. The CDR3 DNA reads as TGTGCCAGCAGCTTATCGCCAGGGGCAAAATACGAGCAGTACTTC. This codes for CASSLSPGAKYEQYF.

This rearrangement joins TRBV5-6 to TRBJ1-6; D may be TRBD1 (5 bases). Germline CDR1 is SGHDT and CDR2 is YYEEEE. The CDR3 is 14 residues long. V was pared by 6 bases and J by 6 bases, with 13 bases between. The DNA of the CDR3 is TGTGCCAGCACCCCCGGGACCATTAATTCACCCCTCCACTTT. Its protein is CASTPGTINSPLHF. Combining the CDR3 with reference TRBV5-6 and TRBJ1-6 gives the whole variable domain DAGVTQSPTHLIKTRGQQVTLRCSPKSGHDTVSWYQQALGQGPQFIFQYYEEEERQRGNFPDRFSGHQFPNYSSELNVNALLLGDSALYLCASTPGTINSPLHFGNGTRLTVT.

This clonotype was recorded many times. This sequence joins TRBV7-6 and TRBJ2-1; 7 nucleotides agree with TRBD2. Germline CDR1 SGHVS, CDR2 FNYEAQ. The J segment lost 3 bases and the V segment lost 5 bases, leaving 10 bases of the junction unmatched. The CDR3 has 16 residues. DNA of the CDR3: TGTGCCAGCAGCCCTCCCGGCGGGAGTGTCTACAATGAGCAGTTCTTC. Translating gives CASSPPGGSVYNEQFF.

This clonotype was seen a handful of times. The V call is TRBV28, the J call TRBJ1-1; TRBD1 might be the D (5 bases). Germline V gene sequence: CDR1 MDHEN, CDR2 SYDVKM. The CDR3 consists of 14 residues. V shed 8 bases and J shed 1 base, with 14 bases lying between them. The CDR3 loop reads CASPGRAQNTEAFF. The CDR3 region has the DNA TGTGCCAGCCCCGGCAGGGCTCAGAACACTGAAGCTTTCTTT.

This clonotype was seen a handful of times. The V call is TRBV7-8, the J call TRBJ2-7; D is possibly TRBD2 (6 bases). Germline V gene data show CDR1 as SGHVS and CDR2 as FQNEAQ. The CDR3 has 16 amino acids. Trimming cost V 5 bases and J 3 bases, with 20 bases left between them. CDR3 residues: CASSQAPGTVNYEQYV. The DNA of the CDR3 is TGTGCCAGCAGCCAAGCTCCCGGGACTGTAAACTACGAGCAGTACGTC.

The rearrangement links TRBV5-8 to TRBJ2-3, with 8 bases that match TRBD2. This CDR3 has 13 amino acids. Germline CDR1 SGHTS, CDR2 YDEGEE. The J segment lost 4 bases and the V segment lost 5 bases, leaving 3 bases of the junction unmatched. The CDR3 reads CASSSGTPDTQYF. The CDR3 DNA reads TGTGCCAGCAGTAGCGGGACCCCAGATACGCAGTATTTT.

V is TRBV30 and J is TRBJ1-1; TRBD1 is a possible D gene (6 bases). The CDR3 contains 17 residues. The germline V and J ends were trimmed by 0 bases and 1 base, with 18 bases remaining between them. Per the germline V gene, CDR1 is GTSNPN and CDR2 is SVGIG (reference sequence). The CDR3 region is CAWSVGQGLVSNTEAFF. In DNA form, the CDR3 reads TGTGCCTGGAGTGTTGGGCAGGGGTTAGTTTCGAACACTGAAGCTTTCTTT.

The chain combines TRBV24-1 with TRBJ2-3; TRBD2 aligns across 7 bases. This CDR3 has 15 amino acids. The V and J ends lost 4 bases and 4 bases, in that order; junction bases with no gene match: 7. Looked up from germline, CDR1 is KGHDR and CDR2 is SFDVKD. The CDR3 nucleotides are TGTGCCACCAGTGACCCCAGACTAGCTTCAGATACGCAGTATTTT. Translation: CATSDPRLASDTQYF.

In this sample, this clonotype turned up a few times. CDR3 sequence: CASSFSRLKTGELFF. In DNA form, the CDR3 reads TGTGCCAGCAGCTTTAGTCGACTTAAGACCGGGGAGCTGTTTTTT. The chain has TRBV7-9 and TRBJ2-2; no firm D call. CDR3 length equals 15 residues. The germline V gene has CDR1 SEHNR and CDR2 FQNEAQ (reference sequence). V lost 3 bases and J 5 bases, leaving 13 bases between the germline ends.

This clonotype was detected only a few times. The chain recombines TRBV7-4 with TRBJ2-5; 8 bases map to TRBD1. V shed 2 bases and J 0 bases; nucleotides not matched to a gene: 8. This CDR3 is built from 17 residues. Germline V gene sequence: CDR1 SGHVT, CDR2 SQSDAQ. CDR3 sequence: CASSLRWTGTYQETQYF. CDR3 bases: TGTGCCAGCAGCTTACGTTGGACAGGGACCTACCAAGAGACCCAGTACTTC.

The CDR3 nucleotides read TGTGCCAGCAGTTTCCGGGACAGGGGGCGCTTGGGCACTGAAGCTTTCTTT. Translation: CASSFRDRGRLGTEAFF. The rearrangement uses TRBV27 and TRBJ1-1, with TRBD1 identical over 12 bases. This CDR3 contains 17 residues. Germline values: CDR1 MNHEY, CDR2 SMNVEV (reference sequence). V trimming: 3 bases; J trimming: 4 bases; junction bases outside the gene matches: 9.

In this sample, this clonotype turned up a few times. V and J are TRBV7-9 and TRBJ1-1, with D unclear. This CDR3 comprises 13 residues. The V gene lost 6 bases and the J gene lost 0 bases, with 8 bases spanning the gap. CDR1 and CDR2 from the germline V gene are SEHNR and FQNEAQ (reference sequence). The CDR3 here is CASRGRMNTEAFF. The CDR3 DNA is TGTGCCAGCAGGGGTCGTATGAACACTGAAGCTTTCTTT. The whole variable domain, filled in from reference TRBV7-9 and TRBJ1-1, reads DTGVSQNPRHKITKRGQNVTFRCDPISEHNRLYWYRQTLGQGPEFLTYFQNEAQLEKSRLLSDRFSAERPKGSFSTLEIQRTEQGDSAMYLCASRGRMNTEAFFGQGTRLTVV.

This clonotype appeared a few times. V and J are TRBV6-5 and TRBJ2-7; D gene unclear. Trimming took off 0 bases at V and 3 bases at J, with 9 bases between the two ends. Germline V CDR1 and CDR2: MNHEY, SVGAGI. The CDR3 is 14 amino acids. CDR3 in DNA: TGTGCCAGCAGTTACTCGCTAGGCCGCTACGAGCAGTACTTC. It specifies CASSYSLGRYEQYF.

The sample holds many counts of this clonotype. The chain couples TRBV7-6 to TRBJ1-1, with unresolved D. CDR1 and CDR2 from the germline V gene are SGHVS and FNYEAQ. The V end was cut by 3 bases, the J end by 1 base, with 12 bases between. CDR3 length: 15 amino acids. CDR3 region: CASSLSGNPNTEAFF. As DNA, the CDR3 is TGTGCCAGCAGCTTGTCAGGCAATCCGAACACTGAAGCTTTCTTT.

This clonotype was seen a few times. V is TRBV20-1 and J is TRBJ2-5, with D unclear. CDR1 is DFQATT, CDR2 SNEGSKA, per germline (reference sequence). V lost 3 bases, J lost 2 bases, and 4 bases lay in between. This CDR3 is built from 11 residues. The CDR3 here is CSASTQETQYF. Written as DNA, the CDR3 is TGCAGTGCTAGCACGCAAGAGACCCAGTACTTC.

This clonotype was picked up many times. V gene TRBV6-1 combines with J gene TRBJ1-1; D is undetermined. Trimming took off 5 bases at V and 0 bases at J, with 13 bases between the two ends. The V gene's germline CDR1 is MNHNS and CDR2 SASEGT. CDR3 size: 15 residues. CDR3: CASSQVSGLNTEAFF. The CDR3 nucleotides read TGTGCCAGCAGTCAAGTGTCAGGTCTGAACACTGAAGCTTTCTTT.

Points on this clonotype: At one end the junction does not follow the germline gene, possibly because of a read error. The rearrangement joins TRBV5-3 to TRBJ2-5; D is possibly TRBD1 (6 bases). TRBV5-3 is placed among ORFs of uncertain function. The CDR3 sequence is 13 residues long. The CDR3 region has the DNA TGTGCCAGCAGCTCCGACAGGTGGGAGACCCAGTACTTC. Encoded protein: CASSSDRWETQYF.

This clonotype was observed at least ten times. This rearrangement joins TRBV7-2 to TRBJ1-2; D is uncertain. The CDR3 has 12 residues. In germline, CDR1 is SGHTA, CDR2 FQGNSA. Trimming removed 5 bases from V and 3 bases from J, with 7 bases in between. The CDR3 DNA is TGTGCCAGCAGCATCCCCGACTATGGCTACACCTTC. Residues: CASSIPDYGYTF.

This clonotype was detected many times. Written as DNA, the CDR3 is TGTGCCAGCAGTTTCCTAAGACAGGGATACAATGAGCAGTTCTTC. It yields the protein CASSFLRQGYNEQFF. The chain combines TRBV12-3 or TRBV12-4 with TRBJ2-1; 7 bases are shared with TRBD1. J was trimmed by 4 bases and V by 3 bases; bases with no gene match: 6. The CDR3 totals 15 residues.

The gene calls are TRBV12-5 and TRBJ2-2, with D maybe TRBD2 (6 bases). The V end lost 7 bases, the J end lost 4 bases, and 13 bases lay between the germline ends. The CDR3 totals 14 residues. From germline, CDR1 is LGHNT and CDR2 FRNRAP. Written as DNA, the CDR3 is TGTGCTAGTGCCCGACTAGTTATCACCGGGGAGCTGTTTTTT. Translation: CASARLVITGELFF.

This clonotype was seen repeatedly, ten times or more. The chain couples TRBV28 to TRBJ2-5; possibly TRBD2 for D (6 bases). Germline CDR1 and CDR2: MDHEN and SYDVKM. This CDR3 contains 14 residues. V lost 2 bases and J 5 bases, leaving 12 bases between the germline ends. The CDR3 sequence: CASSLNGAGETQYF. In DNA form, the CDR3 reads TGTGCCAGCAGTTTAAACGGTGCGGGGGAGACCCAGTACTTC.

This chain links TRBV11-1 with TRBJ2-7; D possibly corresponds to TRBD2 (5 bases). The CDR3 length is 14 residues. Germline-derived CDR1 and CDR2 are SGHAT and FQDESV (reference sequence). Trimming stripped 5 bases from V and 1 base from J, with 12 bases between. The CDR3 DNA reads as TGTGCCAGCAGCAGGGAGCCCGAGTCCTACGAGCAGTACTTC. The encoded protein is CASSREPESYEQYF.